This T cell receptor (beta chain) is drawn from a study of cytomegalovirus exposure and HLA in healthy donors. In the case of this clone: The junction shows a germline mismatch at one end, possibly a read error.

Here immunoSEQ multiplex PCR was the method, and the copy in TCRdb shows in-frame clones only, minus some. The sample includes 57,000 or so clones, around 94% of them seen just once. The sample consisted of PBMCs. The source of this sequence is a man in his late teens or twenties in good health and CMV-seronegative.

CDR3 region: CASSYGLAGDPPNF. CDR3 coding DNA: TGTGCCAGCAGTTACGGTCTAGCGGGAGACCCTCCGAACTTC. The chain joins TRBV6-6 to TRBJ2-7, with 10 bases that match TRBD2. The germline V gene encodes CDR1 MNHNY and CDR2 SVGAGI (reference sequence). The CDR3 loop spans 14 amino acids.